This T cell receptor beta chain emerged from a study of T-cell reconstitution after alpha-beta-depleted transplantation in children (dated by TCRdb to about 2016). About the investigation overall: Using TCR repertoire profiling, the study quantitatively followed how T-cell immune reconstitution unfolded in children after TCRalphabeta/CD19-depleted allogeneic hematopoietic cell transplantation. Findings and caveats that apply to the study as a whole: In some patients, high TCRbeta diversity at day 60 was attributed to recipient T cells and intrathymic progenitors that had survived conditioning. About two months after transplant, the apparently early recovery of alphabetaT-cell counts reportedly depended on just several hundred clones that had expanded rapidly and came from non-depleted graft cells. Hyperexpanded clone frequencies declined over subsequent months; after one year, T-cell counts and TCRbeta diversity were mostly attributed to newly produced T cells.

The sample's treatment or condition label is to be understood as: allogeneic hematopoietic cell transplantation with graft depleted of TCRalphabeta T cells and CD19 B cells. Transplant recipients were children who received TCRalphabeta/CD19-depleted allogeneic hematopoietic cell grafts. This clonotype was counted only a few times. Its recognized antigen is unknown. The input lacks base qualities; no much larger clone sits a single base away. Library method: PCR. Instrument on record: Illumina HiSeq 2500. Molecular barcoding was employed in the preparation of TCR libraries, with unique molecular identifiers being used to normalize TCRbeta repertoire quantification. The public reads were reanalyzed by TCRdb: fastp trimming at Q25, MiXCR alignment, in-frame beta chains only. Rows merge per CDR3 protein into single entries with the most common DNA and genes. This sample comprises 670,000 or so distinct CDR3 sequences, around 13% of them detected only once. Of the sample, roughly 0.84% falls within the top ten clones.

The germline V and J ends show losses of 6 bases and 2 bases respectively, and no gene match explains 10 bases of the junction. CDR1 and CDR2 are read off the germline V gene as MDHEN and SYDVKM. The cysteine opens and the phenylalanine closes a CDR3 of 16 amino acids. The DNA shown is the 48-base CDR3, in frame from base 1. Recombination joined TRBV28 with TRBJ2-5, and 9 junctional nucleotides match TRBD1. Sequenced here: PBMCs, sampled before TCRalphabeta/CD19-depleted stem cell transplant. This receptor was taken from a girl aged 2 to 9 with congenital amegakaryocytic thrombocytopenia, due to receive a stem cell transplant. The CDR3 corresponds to CASRQPGQGVQETQYF. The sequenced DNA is TGTGCCAGCAGACAACCGGGACAGGGAGTTCAAGAGACCCAGTACTTC.